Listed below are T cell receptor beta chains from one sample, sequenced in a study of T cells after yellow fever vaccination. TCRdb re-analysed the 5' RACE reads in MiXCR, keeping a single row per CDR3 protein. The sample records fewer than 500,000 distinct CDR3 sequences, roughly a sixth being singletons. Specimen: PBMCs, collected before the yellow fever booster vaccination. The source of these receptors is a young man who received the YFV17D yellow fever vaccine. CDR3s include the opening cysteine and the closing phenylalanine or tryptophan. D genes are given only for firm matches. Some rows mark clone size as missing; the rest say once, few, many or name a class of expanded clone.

CDR3aa: CASSEGGPWDEQFF
CDR3nt: TGCGCCAGCAGTGAGGGGGGTCCCTGGGATGAGCAGTTCTTC
abundance: .
v_gene: TRBV10-1
j_gene: TRBJ2-1
len: 14
d_gene: .

CDR3aa: CASSSLRTGVEKLFF
CDR3nt: TGTGCCAGCAGCTCCCTCCGGACAGGGGTTGAAAAACTGTTTTTT
abundance: .
v_gene: TRBV12-3/TRBV12-4
j_gene: TRBJ1-4
len: 15
d_gene: TRBD1

CDR3aa: CSAVPGRGSQPQHF
CDR3nt: TGCAGTGCTGTACCAGGGCGAGGTAGTCAGCCCCAGCATTTT
abundance: few
v_gene: TRBV20-1
j_gene: TRBJ1-5
len: 14
d_gene: .

CDR3aa: CATSRSLGGGQPQHF
CDR3nt: TGTGCCACCAGCAGGTCTTTAGGTGGGGGCCAGCCCCAGCATTTT
abundance: .
v_gene: TRBV15
j_gene: TRBJ1-5
len: 15
d_gene: .

CDR3aa: CASSPGLAGADTQYF
CDR3nt: TGTGCCAGCAGCCCGGGACTAGCGGGGGCAGATACGCAGTATTTT
abundance: many
v_gene: TRBV7-3
j_gene: TRBJ2-3
len: 15
d_gene: TRBD2

CDR3aa: CASSVATTGNTIYF
CDR3nt: TGTGCCAGCAGCGTAGCTACAACTGGAAACACCATATATTTT
abundance: .
v_gene: TRBV9
j_gene: TRBJ1-3
len: 14
d_gene: .

CDR3aa: CASSYDVQPQHF
CDR3nt: TGTGCCAGCAGCTACGACGTTCAGCCCCAGCATTTT
abundance: few
v_gene: TRBV7-9
j_gene: TRBJ1-5
len: 12
d_gene: .

CDR3aa: CASSLGGGPPLHF
CDR3nt: TGTGCCAGCAGCCTCGGGGGGGGTCCGCCCCTCCACTTT
abundance: many
v_gene: TRBV4-2
j_gene: TRBJ1-6
len: 13
d_gene: .

CDR3aa: CASSLAPERGLPAFF
CDR3nt: TGTGCCAGCAGCTTAGCGCCGGAGAGGGGGCTCCCAGCTTTCTTT
abundance: few
v_gene: TRBV7-2
j_gene: TRBJ1-1
len: 15
d_gene: TRBD1

CDR3aa: CASSQDLWQAQYF
CDR3nt: TGCGCCAGCAGCCAAGATCTTTGGCAAGCCCAGTACTTC
abundance: few
v_gene: TRBV4-3
j_gene: TRBJ2-5
len: 13
d_gene: .

CDR3aa: CASSPDRNEEFF
CDR3nt: TGTGCCAGCTCACCAGACCGCAATGAGGAGTTCTTC
abundance: .
v_gene: TRBV18
j_gene: TRBJ2-1
len: 12
d_gene: .

CDR3aa: CASSPVGGGLAQYF
CDR3nt: TGTGCCAGCAGCCCAGTGGGGGGGGGGTTGGCCCAGTACTTC
abundance: few
v_gene: TRBV11-2
j_gene: TRBJ2-5
len: 14
d_gene: TRBD2

CDR3aa: CASSRVGTGVFGYTF
CDR3nt: TGTGCCAGCAGTAGGGTGGGGACAGGGGTCTTTGGCTACACCTTC
abundance: few
v_gene: TRBV28
j_gene: TRBJ1-2
len: 15
d_gene: TRBD1

CDR3aa: CASSLYQGADYEQYF
CDR3nt: TGTGCCAGCAGTTTATACCAGGGGGCGGACTACGAGCAGTACTTC
abundance: few
v_gene: TRBV27
j_gene: TRBJ2-7
len: 15
d_gene: TRBD1

CDR3aa: CASSQERWAVDGYTF
CDR3nt: TGTGCCAGCAGCCAAGAAAGGTGGGCGGTAGATGGCTACACCTTC
abundance: .
v_gene: TRBV3-1
j_gene: TRBJ1-2
len: 15
d_gene: .

CDR3aa: CASTTSYNEQFF
CDR3nt: TGTGCCAGCACCACCTCCTACAATGAGCAGTTCTTC
abundance: .
v_gene: TRBV6-2/TRBV6-3
j_gene: TRBJ2-1
len: 12
d_gene: .

CDR3aa: CASSYWGTGGNEQFF
CDR3nt: TGTGCCAGCAGTTACTGGGGCACAGGGGGCAATGAGCAGTTCTTC
abundance: .
v_gene: TRBV6-6
j_gene: TRBJ2-1
len: 15
d_gene: TRBD1

CDR3aa: CSVGGTENYGYTF
CDR3nt: TGCAGCGTTGGAGGGACAGAGAACTATGGCTACACCTTC
abundance: .
v_gene: TRBV29-1
j_gene: TRBJ1-2
len: 13
d_gene: TRBD1

CDR3aa: CASRTGVISYEQYF
CDR3nt: TGTGCCAGCAGAACAGGGGTTATTAGCTACGAGCAGTACTTC
abundance: .
v_gene: TRBV6-1
j_gene: TRBJ2-7
len: 14
d_gene: TRBD1

CDR3aa: CASSSAPGNTIYF
CDR3nt: TGTGCCAGCAGCTCAGCCCCTGGAAACACCATATATTTT
abundance: .
v_gene: TRBV11-3
j_gene: TRBJ1-3
len: 13
d_gene: .

CDR3aa: CASSLKPRGPGGYTF
CDR3nt: TGTGCCAGCAGCTTAAAGCCCAGGGGCCCGGGCGGCTACACCTTC
abundance: few
v_gene: TRBV7-9
j_gene: TRBJ1-2
len: 15
d_gene: .

CDR3aa: CASSYWTRTGELFF
CDR3nt: TGTGCCAGCAGCTACTGGACACGCACCGGGGAGCTGTTTTTT
abundance: .
v_gene: TRBV11-2
j_gene: TRBJ2-2
len: 14
d_gene: .

CDR3aa: CASSLGRGGSEQFF
CDR3nt: TGTGCCAGCAGCTTGGGGCGGGGAGGGAGTGAGCAGTTCTTC
abundance: few
v_gene: TRBV7-9
j_gene: TRBJ2-1
len: 14
d_gene: TRBD2

CDR3aa: CASSFSSGQETQYF
CDR3nt: TGTGCCAGCAGCTTTTCTTCCGGGCAAGAGACCCAGTACTTC
abundance: many
v_gene: TRBV7-9
j_gene: TRBJ2-5
len: 14
d_gene: .

CDR3aa: CASRQPGNWGYSNQPQHF
CDR3nt: TGTGCCAGCAGGCAACCAGGGAATTGGGGATATAGCAATCAGCCCCAGCATTTT
abundance: few
v_gene: TRBV2
j_gene: TRBJ1-5
len: 18
d_gene: .

CDR3aa: CSVRTGSNSPLHF
CDR3nt: TGCAGCGTACGGACAGGTAGTAATTCACCCCTCCACTTT
abundance: few
v_gene: TRBV29-1
j_gene: TRBJ1-6
len: 13
d_gene: TRBD1

CDR3aa: CSGVLQAGELFF
CDR3nt: TGCAGCGGTGTGTTACAGGCCGGGGAGCTGTTTTTT
abundance: .
v_gene: TRBV29-1
j_gene: TRBJ2-2
len: 12
d_gene: .

CDR3aa: CASSLVPRGTDTQYF
CDR3nt: TGTGCCAGCAGCTTAGTGCCGCGGGGTACAGATACGCAGTATTTT
abundance: .
v_gene: TRBV7-2
j_gene: TRBJ2-3
len: 15
d_gene: .

CDR3aa: CASSKRQGGNEQFF
CDR3nt: TGTGCCAGCAGCAAGAGACAGGGCGGCAATGAGCAGTTCTTC
abundance: few
v_gene: TRBV11-2
j_gene: TRBJ2-1
len: 14
d_gene: TRBD1

CDR3aa: CASREQFGYEQFF
CDR3nt: TGTGCCAGCAGGGAGCAGTTTGGTTATGAGCAGTTCTTC
abundance: .
v_gene: TRBV12-3/TRBV12-4
j_gene: TRBJ2-1
len: 13
d_gene: .

CDR3aa: CASRTGTGVLGTEAFF
CDR3nt: TGTGCCAGCAGAACCGGGACAGGGGTTTTAGGGACTGAAGCTTTCTTT
abundance: few
v_gene: TRBV5-4
j_gene: TRBJ1-1
len: 16
d_gene: TRBD1

CDR3aa: CASSQETPPSLLFF
CDR3nt: TGCGCCAGCAGCCAAGAGACTCCTCCTTCGCTACTGTTTTTT
abundance: .
v_gene: TRBV4-3
j_gene: TRBJ1-4
len: 14
d_gene: .

CDR3aa: CASSYTGLAEQFF
CDR3nt: TGTGCCAGCAGCTATACGGGACTAGCGGAGCAGTTCTTC
abundance: .
v_gene: TRBV27
j_gene: TRBJ2-1
len: 13
d_gene: TRBD2

CDR3aa: CASSHKTGESSYNSPLHF
CDR3nt: TGTGCCAGCAGTCACAAGACAGGGGAGAGCTCCTATAATTCACCCCTCCACTTT
abundance: .
v_gene: TRBV6-2/TRBV6-3
j_gene: TRBJ1-6
len: 18
d_gene: TRBD1

CDR3aa: CSALTGGLFSPLHF
CDR3nt: TGCAGTGCGTTGACAGGGGGCTTATTTTCACCCCTCCACTTT
abundance: few
v_gene: TRBV20-1
j_gene: TRBJ1-6
len: 14
d_gene: TRBD1

CDR3aa: CASSLSVGAGYNSPLHF
CDR3nt: TGTGCCAGCAGTTTATCGGTAGGAGCAGGGTATAATTCACCCCTCCACTTT
abundance: .
v_gene: TRBV27
j_gene: TRBJ1-6
len: 17
d_gene: .

CDR3aa: CASSLSGRYETF
CDR3nt: TGTGCCAGCAGTTTAAGCGGCCGGTACGAAACCTTC
abundance: .
v_gene: TRBV27
j_gene: TRBJ1-2
len: 12
d_gene: .

CDR3aa: CASSFGDRERYGYTF
CDR3nt: TGTGCCAGCAGCTTTGGGGACAGGGAGCGGTATGGCTACACCTTC
abundance: .
v_gene: TRBV7-9
j_gene: TRBJ1-2
len: 15
d_gene: TRBD1

CDR3aa: CASSVRDRADTQYF
CDR3nt: TGTGCCAGCAGCGTCCGGGACCGGGCGGATACGCAGTATTTT
abundance: few
v_gene: TRBV9
j_gene: TRBJ2-3
len: 14
d_gene: .

CDR3aa: CASSYADRGRGTDTQYF
CDR3nt: TGTGCCAGCAGTTACGCGGACAGGGGGCGCGGCACAGATACGCAGTATTTT
abundance: few
v_gene: TRBV6-6
j_gene: TRBJ2-3
len: 17
d_gene: TRBD1

CDR3aa: CASSPPGGADSNQPQHF
CDR3nt: TGTGCCAGCAGCCCGCCCGGGGGGGCGGATAGCAATCAGCCCCAGCATTTT
abundance: .
v_gene: TRBV7-9
j_gene: TRBJ1-5
len: 17
d_gene: .

CDR3aa: CASSSEGLSTDTQYF
CDR3nt: TGTGCCAGCAGCTCGGAGGGACTGAGCACAGATACGCAGTATTTT
abundance: few
v_gene: TRBV7-7
j_gene: TRBJ2-3
len: 15
d_gene: .

CDR3aa: CATSAPLGGRETQYF
CDR3nt: TGTGCCACCAGTGCCCCCTTGGGAGGGCGAGAGACCCAGTACTTC
abundance: few
v_gene: TRBV24-1
j_gene: TRBJ2-5
len: 15
d_gene: TRBD2

CDR3aa: CSARESYGTQYF
CDR3nt: TGCAGTGCTAGAGAAAGCTATGGGACCCAGTACTTC
abundance: few
v_gene: TRBV20-1
j_gene: TRBJ2-5
len: 12
d_gene: .

CDR3aa: CASSFWGRDEQYF
CDR3nt: TGTGCCAGCAGCTTCTGGGGCAGGGACGAGCAGTACTTC
abundance: .
v_gene: TRBV7-9
j_gene: TRBJ2-7
len: 13
d_gene: .

CDR3aa: CASSLAGGGGTYEQYF
CDR3nt: TGTGCCAGCAGCTTAGCTGGGGGTGGAGGGACCTACGAGCAGTACTTC
abundance: .
v_gene: TRBV7-6
j_gene: TRBJ2-7
len: 16
d_gene: .

CDR3aa: CATSDLTSGRDTDTQYF
CDR3nt: TGTGCCACCAGTGATTTGACTAGCGGGCGGGACACAGATACGCAGTATTTT
abundance: .
v_gene: TRBV24-1
j_gene: TRBJ2-3
len: 17
d_gene: TRBD2